The present TCR beta chain was sequenced within a study of lymphopenia after photon versus proton radiotherapy (dated by TCRdb to about 2019). For the wider study: Photon and proton radiation therapy were compared by the study for their immunological effects in patients with gastrointestinal tumors who developed high-grade lymphopenia. The approximately 20 patients in the cohort had gastrointestinal tumors, were treated with either photon or proton therapy, and subsequently developed lymphopenia. The goal of the study was to describe how the two radiation modalities differ in their effects on the immune system. Results the study describes overall, beyond this receptor: After the lymphocyte count nadir, oligoclonal expansion, especially of CD8+ Temra cells, was observed in photon-treated repertoires, and the drop in diversity was driven by this expansion. Across the cohort, among patients who died, a greater drop in TCR diversity after the nadir was inversely correlated with overall survival time. The survival association was examined only in patients who died, and the authors described better survival with proton therapy as a possibility, not as a demonstrated result. During treatment, patients who received photon therapy lost naive T cells and TCR diversity and gained effector/memory populations, whereas patients who received proton therapy remained relatively stable.

The protocol used for the library was the immunoSEQ multiplex PCR assay. T cell repertoires were profiled with deep sequencing of rearranged TCR beta loci together with multiparametric flow cytometry. Entries here come from immuneACCESS through TCRdb and include only in-frame sequences with V and J called. Some clones fail to appear in such tables; in the studies checked, an unresolved V gene covers under half of the shortfall, and the cause of the remainder is unknown. Present in this sample are about 42,000 clones, about four fifths of which were seen just once. 20% to 25% of the sample lies in the top ten. A note on this clone: Its binding antigen is unknown. No much larger clone is present one base from it, and per-base qualities are unavailable.

For CDR1 and CDR2, the germline V gene (reference sequence) lists SEHNR and FQNEAQ. V is shortened by 5 bases, J by 1 base, and the region joining them spans 11 bases. The CDR3 runs 14 amino acids, cysteine and phenylalanine included. The entry retains the CDR3 DNA only, 42 bases that are in frame from base 1. Recombination joined TRBV7-9 with TRBJ2-5; the D region possibly corresponds to TRBD2 (5 bases align). The TCR originated in a woman aged 70-85 years with pancreatic cancer. The sample in question was peripheral blood, obtained from a patient treated with proton-based radiotherapy. Here is the DNA: TGTGCCAGCAGCATATGGACTCTCCAAGAGACCCAGTACTTC. Its amino acids are CASSIWTLQETQYF. The CDR3, completed at both ends by the reference TRBV7-9 and TRBJ2-5 genes, gives the full variable domain DTGVSQNPRHKITKRGQNVTFRCDPISEHNRLYWYRQTLGQGPEFLTYFQNEAQLEKSRLLSDRFSAERPKGSFSTLEIQRTEQGDSAMYLCASSIWTLQETQYFGPGTRLLVL.